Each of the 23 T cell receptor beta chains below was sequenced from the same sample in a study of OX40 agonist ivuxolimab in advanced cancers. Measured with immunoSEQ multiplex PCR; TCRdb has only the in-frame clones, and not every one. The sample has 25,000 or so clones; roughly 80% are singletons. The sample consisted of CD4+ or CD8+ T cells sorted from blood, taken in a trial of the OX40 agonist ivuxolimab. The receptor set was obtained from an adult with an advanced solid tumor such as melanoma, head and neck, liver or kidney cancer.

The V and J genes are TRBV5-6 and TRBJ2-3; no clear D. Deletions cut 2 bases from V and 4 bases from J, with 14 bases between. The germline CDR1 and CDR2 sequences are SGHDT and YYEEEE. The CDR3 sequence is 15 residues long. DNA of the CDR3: TGTGCCAGCAGCTTCCGAGCCAGGAGTGCAGATACGCAGTATTTT. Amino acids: CASSFRARSADTQYF.

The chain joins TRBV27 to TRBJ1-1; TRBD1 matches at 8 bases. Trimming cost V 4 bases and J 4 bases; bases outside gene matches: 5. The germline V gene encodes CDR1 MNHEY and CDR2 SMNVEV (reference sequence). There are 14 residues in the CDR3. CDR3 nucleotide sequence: TGTGCCAGCAGTTCATGGACAGGGACCACTGAAGCTTTCTTT. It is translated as CASSSWTGTTEAFF.

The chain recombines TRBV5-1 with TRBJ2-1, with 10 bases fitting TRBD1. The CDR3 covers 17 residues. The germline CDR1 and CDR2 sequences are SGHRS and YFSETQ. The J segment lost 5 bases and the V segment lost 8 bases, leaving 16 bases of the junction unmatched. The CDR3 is CARGRFARQGADNEQFF. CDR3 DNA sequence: TGCGCCAGGGGTCGGTTCGCTAGACAGGGGGCGGACAATGAGCAGTTCTTC.

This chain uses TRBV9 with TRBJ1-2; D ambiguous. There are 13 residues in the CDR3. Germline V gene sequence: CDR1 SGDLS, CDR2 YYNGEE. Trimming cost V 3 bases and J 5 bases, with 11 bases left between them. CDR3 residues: CASSGKGLYGYTF. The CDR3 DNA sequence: TGTGCCAGCAGCGGAAAGGGTTTGTATGGCTACACCTTC.

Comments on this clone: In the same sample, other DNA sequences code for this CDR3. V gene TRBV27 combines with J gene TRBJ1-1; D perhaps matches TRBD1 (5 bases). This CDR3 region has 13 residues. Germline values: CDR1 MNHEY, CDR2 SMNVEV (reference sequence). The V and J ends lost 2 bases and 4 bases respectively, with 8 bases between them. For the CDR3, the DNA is TGTGCCAGCAGTTTAGGGGGGGGCACTGAAGCTTTCTTT. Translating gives CASSLGGGTEAFF.

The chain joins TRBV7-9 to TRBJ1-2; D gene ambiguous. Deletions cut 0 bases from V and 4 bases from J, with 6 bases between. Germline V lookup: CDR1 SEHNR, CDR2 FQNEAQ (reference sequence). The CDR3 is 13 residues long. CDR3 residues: CASSLAQPYGYTF. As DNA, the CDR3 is TGTGCCAGCAGCTTAGCACAGCCCTATGGCTACACCTTC.

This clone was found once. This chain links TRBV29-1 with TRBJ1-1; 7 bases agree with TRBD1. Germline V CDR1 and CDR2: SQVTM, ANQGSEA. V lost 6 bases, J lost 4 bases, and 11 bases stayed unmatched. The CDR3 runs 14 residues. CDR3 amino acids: CSVDGSGGSTEAFF. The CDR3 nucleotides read TGCAGCGTGGACGGGTCAGGGGGGAGCACTGAAGCTTTCTTT.

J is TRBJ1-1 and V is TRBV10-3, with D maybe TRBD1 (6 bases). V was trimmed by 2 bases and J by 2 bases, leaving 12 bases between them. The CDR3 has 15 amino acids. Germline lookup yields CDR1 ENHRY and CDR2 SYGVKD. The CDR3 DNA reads TGTGCCATCAGTGAGACAGGAGGGGGAAACACTGAAGCTTTCTTT. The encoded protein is CAISETGGGNTEAFF.

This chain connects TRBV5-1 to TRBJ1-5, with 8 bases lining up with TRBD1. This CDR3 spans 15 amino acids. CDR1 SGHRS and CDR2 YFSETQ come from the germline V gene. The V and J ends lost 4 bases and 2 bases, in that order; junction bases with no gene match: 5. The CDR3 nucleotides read TGCGCCAGCAGCCTGACAGGGGTAGGCAATCAGCCCCAGCATTTT. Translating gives CASSLTGVGNQPQHF.

DNA of the CDR3: TGTGCCAGCAGTGAAGACGGGCGAGCTAACTATGGCTACACCTTC. Translation gives CASSEDGRANYGYTF. The V gene is TRBV6-1, the J gene TRBJ1-2, with D uncertain. With 1 base removed from V and 0 bases from J, the gap between germline ends came to 9 bases. The CDR3 length is 15 residues. Germline values: CDR1 MNHNS, CDR2 SASEGT.

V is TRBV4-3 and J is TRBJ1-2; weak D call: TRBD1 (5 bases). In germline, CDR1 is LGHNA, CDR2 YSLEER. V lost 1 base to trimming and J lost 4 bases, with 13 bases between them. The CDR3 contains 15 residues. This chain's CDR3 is CASSQARQGAYGYTF. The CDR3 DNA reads TGCGCCAGCAGCCAAGCTCGCCAGGGAGCCTATGGCTACACCTTC.

Here the CDR3 reads CAGGRQVPGGGSEKLFF. Written as DNA, the CDR3 is TGCGCCGGCGGGCGCCAAGTACCCGGGGGCGGGTCGGAGAAACTGTTTTTT. This chain connects TRBV4-1 to TRBJ1-4; possible D gene TRBD1, 6 bases. V was trimmed by 11 bases and J by 11 bases, leaving 33 bases between them. Germline CDR1 is MGHRA and CDR2 is YSYEKL. CDR3 length: 17 amino acids.

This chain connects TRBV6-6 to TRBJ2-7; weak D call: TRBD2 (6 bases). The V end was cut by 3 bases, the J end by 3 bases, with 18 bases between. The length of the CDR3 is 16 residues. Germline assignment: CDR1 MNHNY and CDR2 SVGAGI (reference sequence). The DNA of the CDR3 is TGTGCCAGCAGTTATGCCCCGGGGCGGGGAAACTACGAGCAGTACTTC. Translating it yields CASSYAPGRGNYEQYF.

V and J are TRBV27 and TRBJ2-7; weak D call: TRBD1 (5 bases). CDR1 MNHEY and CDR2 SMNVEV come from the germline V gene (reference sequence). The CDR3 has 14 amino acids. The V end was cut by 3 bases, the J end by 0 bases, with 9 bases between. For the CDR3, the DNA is TGTGCCAGCAGTTTCACAGGTCGCTCCTACGAGCAGTACTTC. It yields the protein CASSFTGRSYEQYF.

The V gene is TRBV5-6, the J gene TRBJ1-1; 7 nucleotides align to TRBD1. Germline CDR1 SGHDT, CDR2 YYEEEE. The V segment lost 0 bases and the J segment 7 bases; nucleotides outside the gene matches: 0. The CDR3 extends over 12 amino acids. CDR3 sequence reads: CASSLGDSEAFF. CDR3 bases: TGTGCCAGCAGCTTGGGGGACAGTGAAGCTTTCTTT. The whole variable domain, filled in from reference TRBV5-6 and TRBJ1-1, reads DAGVTQSPTHLIKTRGQQVTLRCSPKSGHDTVSWYQQALGQGPQFIFQYYEEEERQRGNFPDRFSGHQFPNYSSELNVNALLLGDSALYLCASSLGDSEAFFGQGTRLTVV.

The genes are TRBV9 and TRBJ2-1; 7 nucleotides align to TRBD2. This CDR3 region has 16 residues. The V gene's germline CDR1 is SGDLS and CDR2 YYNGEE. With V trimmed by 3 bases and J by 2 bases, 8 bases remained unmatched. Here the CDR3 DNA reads TGTGCCAGCAGCGCCCTCTTCGGGGGGACCTACAATGAGCAGTTCTTC. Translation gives CASSALFGGTYNEQFF.

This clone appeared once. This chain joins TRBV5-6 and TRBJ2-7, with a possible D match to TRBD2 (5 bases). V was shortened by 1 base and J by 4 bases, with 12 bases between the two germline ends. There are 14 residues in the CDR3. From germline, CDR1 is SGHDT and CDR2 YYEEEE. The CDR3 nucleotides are TGTGCCAGCAGCTTGTCAGACTATTCTTACGAGCAGTACTTC. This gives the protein CASSLSDYSYEQYF.

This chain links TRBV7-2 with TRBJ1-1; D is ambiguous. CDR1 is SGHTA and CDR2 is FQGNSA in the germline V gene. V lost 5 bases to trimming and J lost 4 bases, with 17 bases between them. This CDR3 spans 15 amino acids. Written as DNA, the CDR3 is TGTGCCAGCAGCCCCCGTGGTCAGCTGGCCACTGAAGCTTTCTTT. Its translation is CASSPRGQLATEAFF.

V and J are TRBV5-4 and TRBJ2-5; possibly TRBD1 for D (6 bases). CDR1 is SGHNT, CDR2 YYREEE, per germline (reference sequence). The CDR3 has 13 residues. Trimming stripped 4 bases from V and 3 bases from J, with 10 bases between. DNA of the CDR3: TGTGCCAGCAGCCCGACAGGTGAAGAGACCCAGTACTTC. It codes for CASSPTGEETQYF.

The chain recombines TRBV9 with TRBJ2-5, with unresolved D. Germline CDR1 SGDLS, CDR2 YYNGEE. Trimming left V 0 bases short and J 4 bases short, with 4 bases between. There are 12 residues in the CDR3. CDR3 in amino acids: CASSVVGETQYF. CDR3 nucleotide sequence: TGTGCCAGCAGCGTAGTGGGAGAGACCCAGTACTTC.

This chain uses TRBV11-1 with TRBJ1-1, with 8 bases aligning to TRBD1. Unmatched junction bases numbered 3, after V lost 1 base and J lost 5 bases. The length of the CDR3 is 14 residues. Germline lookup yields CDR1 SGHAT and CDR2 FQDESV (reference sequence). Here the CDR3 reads CASSLGQGWTEAFF. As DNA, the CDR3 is TGTGCCAGCAGCTTAGGACAGGGGTGGACTGAAGCTTTCTTT.

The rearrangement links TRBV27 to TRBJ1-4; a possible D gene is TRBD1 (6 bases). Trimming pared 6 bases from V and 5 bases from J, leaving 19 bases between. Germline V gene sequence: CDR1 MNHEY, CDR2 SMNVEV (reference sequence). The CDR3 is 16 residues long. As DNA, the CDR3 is TGTGCCAGCAGACGGAGTAGCTGGACAGAGAATGAAAAACTGTTTTTT. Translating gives CASRRSSWTENEKLFF. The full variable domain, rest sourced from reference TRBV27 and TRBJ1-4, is EAQVTQNPRYLITVTGKKLTVTCSQNMNHEYMSWYRQDPGLGLRQIYYSMNVEVTDKGDVPEGYKVSRKEKRNFPLILESPSPNQTSLYFCASRRSSWTENEKLFFGSGTQLSVL.

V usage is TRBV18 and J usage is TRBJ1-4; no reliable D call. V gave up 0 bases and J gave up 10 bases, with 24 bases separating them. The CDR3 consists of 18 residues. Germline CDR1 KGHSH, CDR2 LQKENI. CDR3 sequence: CASSPPISPGSTVLKLFF. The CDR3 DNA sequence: TGTGCCAGCTCACCACCAATAAGCCCGGGCAGCACCGTTTTAAAACTGTTTTTT. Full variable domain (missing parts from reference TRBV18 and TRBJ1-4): NAGVMQNPRHLVRRRGQEARLRCSPMKGHSHVYWYRQLPEEGLKFMVYLQKENIIDESGMPKERFSAEFPKEGPSILRIQQVVRGDSAAYFCASSPPISPGSTVLKLFFGSGTQLSVL.